This is a list of T cell receptor beta chains from one sample in a study of blood T cell repertoires in COVID-19. Repertoires were generated with immunoSEQ multiplex PCR, while TCRdb's copy carries only in-frame clones and drops some. This sample has a few hundred thousand clones, with 87% found just once. Sequencing was performed on PBMCs or T cells enriched from blood (not recorded which). These receptors all come from a man younger than 35 with acute COVID-19. Each CDR3 is given with its conserved first and last residue. Each record gives: clone size, V gene, J gene, D gene, CDR3 DNA, CDR3 protein. The D gene is left open where the match is weak. Part of the rows lack a size; the others show once, few, many or a class for expanded clones.

size: few
V: TRBV28
J: TRBJ1-2
D: -
DNA: TGTGCCAGCAGTTCCCAGCAGGTTGGATATGGCTACACCTTC
CDR3: CASSSQQVGYGYTF

size: -
V: TRBV6-5
J: TRBJ2-2
D: TRBD1
DNA: TGTGCCAGCAGTTACTCGAGACAGGGGGCTGTCGGGGAGCTGTTTTTT
CDR3: CASSYSRQGAVGELFF

size: -
V: TRBV28
J: TRBJ2-7
D: -
DNA: TGTGCCAGCAGTTTTGGTCGGCCTAGCGTAGACGTCAACTACGAGCAGTACTTC
CDR3: CASSFGRPSVDVNYEQYF

size: -
V: TRBV11-3
J: TRBJ2-3
D: TRBD2
DNA: TGTGCCAGCAGCTTAGGGGGGACTAGCGGGAGTGATACGCAGTATTTT
CDR3: CASSLGGTSGSDTQYF

size: -
V: TRBV28
J: TRBJ2-3
D: -
DNA: TGTGCCAGCTTTTCGCCCAGGGGTGATACGCAGTATTTT
CDR3: CASFSPRGDTQYF

size: once
V: TRBV7-3
J: TRBJ2-1
D: -
DNA: TGTGCCAGCAGCTTATTACCGGGTAGCGGACTCTACAATGAGCAGTTCTTC
CDR3: CASSLLPGSGLYNEQFF

size: -
V: TRBV4-1
J: TRBJ2-3
D: -
DNA: TGCGCCAGCAGCCAAGCTCCAGATACGCAGTATTTT
CDR3: CASSQAPDTQYF

size: -
V: TRBV7-2
J: TRBJ2-7
D: -
DNA: TGTGCCAGCAGCTTGACAAGCGGAAGCTCCTACGAGCAGTACTTC
CDR3: CASSLTSGSSYEQYF

size: -
V: TRBV5-1
J: TRBJ1-2
D: -
DNA: TGCGCCAGCAGTCCTCTAAGCGGTAGTCAGAGCTATGGCTACACCTTC
CDR3: CASSPLSGSQSYGYTF

size: -
V: TRBV19
J: TRBJ2-5
D: -
DNA: TGTGCCAGTAGTATAGTGGGAGACGGACAAGAGACCCAGTACTTC
CDR3: CASSIVGDGQETQYF

size: -
V: TRBV24-1
J: TRBJ2-3
D: TRBD2
DNA: TGTGCCACCAGTGATTTGCCCGGCGGGAGGGTTTTGGGCACAGATACGCAGTATTTT
CDR3: CATSDLPGGRVLGTDTQYF

size: -
V: TRBV4-1
J: TRBJ2-1
D: -
DNA: TGCGCCAGCAGCCAAGTAGGGCGGGGTCACAATGAGCAGTTCTTC
CDR3: CASSQVGRGHNEQFF

size: -
V: TRBV14
J: TRBJ1-6
D: TRBD1
DNA: TGTGCCAGCAGCGACGGACAGGGTTATAATTCACCCCTCCACTTT
CDR3: CASSDGQGYNSPLHF

size: -
V: TRBV6-1
J: TRBJ2-1
D: TRBD2
DNA: TGTGCCAGCAGGGAAGGGACTAGCGGGAGTGGCAATGAGCAGTTCTTC
CDR3: CASREGTSGSGNEQFF

size: -
V: TRBV18
J: TRBJ2-1
D: -
DNA: TGTGCCAGCTCACCGCAGGACAACTACAATGAGCAGTTCTTC
CDR3: CASSPQDNYNEQFF

size: -
V: TRBV7-2
J: TRBJ2-7
D: -
DNA: TGTGCCAGCAGCTTGACAGAGTCCTACGAGCAGTACTTC
CDR3: CASSLTESYEQYF

size: -
V: TRBV3-1/TRBV3-2
J: TRBJ2-7
D: -
DNA: TGTGCCAGCAGCCAATCCGCGGCACCCACCCCCTACGAGCAGTACTTC
CDR3: CASSQSAAPTPYEQYF

size: -
V: TRBV4-3
J: TRBJ1-6
D: -
DNA: TGCGCCAGCAGCCAAGATTTGGCAGGCGGGCGCTCCTATAATTCACCCCTCCACTTT
CDR3: CASSQDLAGGRSYNSPLHF

size: -
V: TRBV6-5
J: TRBJ1-6
D: TRBD1
DNA: TGTGCCAGCACTTGGACAGGGGAGAATTCACCCCTCCACTTT
CDR3: CASTWTGENSPLHF

size: -
V: TRBV28
J: TRBJ1-6
D: TRBD1
DNA: TGTGCCAGCAGTTTTAATTCGGACAGGGTCAATTCACCCCTCCACTTT
CDR3: CASSFNSDRVNSPLHF

size: few
V: TRBV4-2
J: TRBJ1-2
D: TRBD1
DNA: TGTGCCAGCAGCCCGGGACAGGGGGCGGACTATGGCTACACCTTC
CDR3: CASSPGQGADYGYTF

size: few
V: TRBV6-5
J: TRBJ1-1
D: TRBD1
DNA: TGTGCCAGCAGTTTGGGACAGAATCAATACACTGAAGCTTTCTTT
CDR3: CASSLGQNQYTEAFF

size: -
V: TRBV19
J: TRBJ2-1
D: -
DNA: TGTGCCAGTAGTACGACAAGGTTCGAGAGACAGTCCCCGGCCCCAGACACCAATGAGCAGTTCTTC
CDR3: CASSTTRFERQSPAPDTNEQFF

size: -
V: TRBV10-3
J: TRBJ2-7
D: -
DNA: TGTGCCTCAGGCGGGGAGGGGGGGTACGAGCAGTACTTC
CDR3: CASGGEGGYEQYF